The clone carrying this T cell receptor (beta chain) was seen a few times. The antigen is undetermined. This entry belongs to a study of blood T cells in healthy people across ages. CDR1 is MNHEY, CDR2 SMNVEV, per germline (reference sequence). V was cut by 7 bases and J by 1 base, with 8 bases left in between. The CDR3 spans 12 residues. Whole-study findings and limits: With age, beta diversity per million T cells declined roughly linearly, significantly by approximately 41.

PCR was performed a second time for roughly 6 to 12 cycles using a sample-barcoded 5' primer and a J-beta primer mix. A template-switch adaptor with 12 random nucleotides tagged each cDNA molecule. A single record per CDR3 protein comes from TCRdb applying MiXCR to the 5' RACE reads. The table shows 1.5 million to 1.8 million distinct CDR3 sequences, with approximately 43% occurring only once. The clonotype originates from a woman younger than 35 in good health. V usage is TRBV27 and J usage is TRBJ2-7; D ambiguous. The sequencing input was blood. As DNA, the CDR3 is TGTGCCAGCATGGACCTTTCCTACGAGCAGTACTTC. This translates into CASMDLSYEQYF.